This paragraph covers one T cell receptor beta chain sequence. Trimming at V came to 2 bases and at J to 4 bases, leaving 1 base not matched to a gene. The CDR3 runs to 13 residues. Per germline, CDR1 KGHSY and CDR2 FQNENV. The record originates from a study of preoperative IRX-2 immunotherapy in early breast cancer. Treatment described: preoperative locoregional IRX-2 cytokine immunotherapy. Generated by immunoSEQ multiplex PCR, the TCRdb table keeps only in-frame clones and is missing some. The table shows about 98,000 clones, with around 86% occurring only once. The clonotype was recovered from a human donor with breast cancer. The rearrangement links TRBV16 to TRBJ1-2; TRBD1 matches at 7 bases. The sample consisted of tumor tissue, taken after IRX-2 immunotherapy. The CDR3 DNA follows: TGTGCCAGCAGCCAAGACAGGGTCTATGGCTACACCTTC. Its translation is CASSQDRVYGYTF.